These 26 T cell receptor beta chains came from one sample sequenced in a study of shared clonotypes between healthy human individuals. Method: immunoSEQ multiplex PCR; TCRdb's copy keeps in-frame clones and lacks some. The data hold roughly 2,500,000 clones, with approximately 94% observed a single time. Sequenced input: naive CD4+ T cells from PBMCs. The subset is: CD45RA+ positively selected. The source is a man younger than 35 in good health. Some clones in this sample may be carry-over from other donors' samples.

The chain joins TRBV29-1 to TRBJ2-7; tentative D call: TRBD1 (6 bases). CDR1 is SQVTM, CDR2 ANQGSEA, per germline. The CDR3 contains 12 residues. V was pared by 8 bases and J by 6 bases, with 17 bases between. CDR3 coding DNA: TGCAGCTCCCTCTCTGGGGGCAGCGAGCAGTACTTC. Translation gives CSSLSGGSEQYF.

J is TRBJ2-3 and V is TRBV5-1; D remains ambiguous. The V and J ends lost 4 bases and 5 bases respectively, with 14 bases between them. This CDR3 is 14 amino acids long. Germline assignment: CDR1 SGHRS and CDR2 YFSETQ. The CDR3 nucleotides read TGCGCCAGCAGCCCCGGTAGACTGGGAGATACGCAGTATTTT. Translation: CASSPGRLGDTQYF.

This chain uses TRBV7-9 with TRBJ2-3; D remains ambiguous. The CDR3 covers 15 residues. Trimming removed 2 bases at V and 2 bases at J, with 11 bases between. Per the germline V gene, CDR1 is SEHNR and CDR2 is FQNEAQ (reference sequence). In DNA form, the CDR3 reads TGTGCCAGCAGCTTACTCTCCGGGCTCACAGATACGCAGTATTTT. It yields the protein CASSLLSGLTDTQYF.

The V gene is TRBV10-1, the J gene TRBJ2-3; the D gene is possibly TRBD2 (6 bases). The germline V and J ends were trimmed by 8 bases and 5 bases, with 17 bases remaining between them. CDR3 length equals 14 residues. CDR1 WNHNN and CDR2 SYGVQD come from the germline V gene (reference sequence). CDR3 coding DNA: TGCGCCAGCTCCCCTTCGGGAGAGGTAGATACGCAGTATTTT. It encodes CASSPSGEVDTQYF.

V is TRBV7-3 and J is TRBJ2-3, with TRBD1 matching over 8 bases. The germline CDR1 and CDR2 sequences are SGHTA and FQGTGA. The junction had 11 bases not matched to a gene; V was cut back by 5 bases and J by 4 bases. This CDR3 has 16 amino acids. The chain's CDR3 is CASSPGQAGYADTQYF. The CDR3 DNA reads TGTGCCAGCAGCCCGGGACAGGCTGGATACGCAGATACGCAGTATTTT. The full variable domain, in which reference TRBV7-3 and TRBJ2-3 provide the parts outside the CDR3, is GAGVSQTPSNKVTEKGKYVELRCDPISGHTALYWYRQSLGQGPEFLIYFQGTGAADDSGLPNDRFFAVRPEGSVSTLKIQRTERGDSAVYLCASSPGQAGYADTQYFGPGTRLTVL.

This chain connects TRBV6-1 to TRBJ2-5; D might be TRBD1 or TRBD2, each matching 6 bases. With 3 bases removed from V and 5 bases from J, the gap between germline ends came to 19 bases. Germline CDR1 is MNHNS and CDR2 is SASEGT. The CDR3 loop spans 16 amino acids. The CDR3 region has the DNA TGTGCCAGCAGTGATTCCTTGGGGGGCGCTCGGGAGACCCAGTACTTC. It codes for CASSDSLGGARETQYF.

V usage is TRBV19 and J usage is TRBJ2-2; perhaps TRBD2 as D (5 bases). Deletions cut 7 bases from V and 4 bases from J, with 22 bases between. CDR1 is LNHDA and CDR2 is SQIVND in the germline V gene (reference sequence). CDR3 length: 17 amino acids. The chain's CDR3 is CASIPDPGSIGTGELFF. In DNA, the CDR3 is TGTGCCAGTATACCAGACCCGGGGTCTATTGGCACCGGGGAGCTGTTTTTT. Full variable domain (missing parts from reference TRBV19 and TRBJ2-2): DGGITQSPKYLFRKEGQNVTLSCEQNLNHDAMYWYRQDPGQGLRLIYYSQIVNDFQKGDIAEGYSVSREKKESFPLTVTSAQKNPTAFYLCASIPDPGSIGTGELFFGEGSRLTVL.

The chain is built from TRBV28 and TRBJ1-6; D is undetermined. Trimming stripped 3 bases from V and 12 bases from J, with 9 bases between. Germline assignment: CDR1 MDHEN and CDR2 SYDVKM. The CDR3 is 12 residues long. The CDR3 nucleotides are TGTGCCAGCAGTTTTGGACTTCTACCCCTCCACTTT. This gives the protein CASSFGLLPLHF.

This chain joins TRBV11-3 and TRBJ2-3; 7 bases fit TRBD2. Germline values: CDR1 SGHNT, CDR2 YENEEA. The CDR3 consists of 16 residues. V shed 4 bases and J 3 bases; nucleotides not matched to a gene: 10. The CDR3 reads CASSWASGSRTDTQYF. The CDR3 nucleotides read TGTGCCAGCAGCTGGGCTAGCGGTTCAAGGACAGATACGCAGTATTTT.

This chain connects TRBV5-6 to TRBJ2-5; D is unresolved. V lost 3 bases and J 11 bases, leaving 11 bases between the germline ends. Germline V gene data show CDR1 as SGHDT and CDR2 as YYEEEE. This CDR3 spans 11 amino acids. The CDR3 is CASSSRQRQYF. Written as DNA, the CDR3 is TGTGCCAGCAGCTCCAGACAACGGCAGTACTTC.

The chain has TRBV18 and TRBJ1-1; no clear D gene. CDR1 and CDR2 (germline): KGHSH, LQKENI. V lost 4 bases and J 1 base, leaving 13 bases between the germline ends. This CDR3 region has 15 residues. CDR3 sequence reads: CASSLQPRANTEAFF. The CDR3 DNA reads TGTGCCAGCTCACTACAACCGAGGGCGAACACTGAAGCTTTCTTT.

The chain couples TRBV28 to TRBJ1-4; perhaps TRBD1 as D (5 bases). This CDR3 is built from 16 residues. The V gene lost 6 bases and the J gene lost 5 bases, with 19 bases spanning the gap. Germline V gene sequence: CDR1 MDHEN, CDR2 SYDVKM. In nucleotides, the CDR3 is TGTGCCAGCAGCCGCGACCGGGACCCAGCGAATGAAAAACTGTTTTTT. This translates into CASSRDRDPANEKLFF.

A remark on this clone: This same CDR3 is encoded by further DNA sequences in the sample. The CDR3 DNA reads TGTGCCAGCAGCCTAGGACAGGGGAACGGCTACACCTTC. As protein: CASSLGQGNGYTF. V usage is TRBV7-2 and J usage is TRBJ1-2; 9 bases are shared with TRBD1. Per germline, CDR1 SGHTA and CDR2 FQGNSA. The V and J ends lost 5 bases and 8 bases, in that order; junction bases with no gene match: 6. The length of the CDR3 is 13 residues.

This sequence joins TRBV7-2 and TRBJ2-7; TRBD2 matches at 7 bases. Germline lookup yields CDR1 SGHTA and CDR2 FQGNSA. The CDR3 runs 16 residues. Trimming at V came to 2 bases and at J to 2 bases, leaving 9 bases not matched to a gene. The DNA for the CDR3 is TGTGCCAGCAGCTTACTCCCCGGGAGGAGGCCCTACGAGCAGTACTTC. Its protein product is CASSLLPGRRPYEQYF.

J is TRBJ2-7 and V is TRBV28; 11 nucleotides align to TRBD1. Trimming took 7 bases from V and 0 from J; bases not matched to a gene: 8. CDR1 and CDR2 (germline): MDHEN, SYDVKM. The CDR3 runs to 16 residues. The CDR3 nucleotides read TGTGCCAGCACCTTCCGCGGGACAGGGGGCTCCTACGAGCAGTACTTC. Residues: CASTFRGTGGSYEQYF.

This sequence joins TRBV10-3 and TRBJ2-5, with TRBD2 as a possible D gene (7 bases). Deletions cut 4 bases from V and 11 bases from J, with 14 bases between. This CDR3 has 12 amino acids. Per the germline V gene, CDR1 is ENHRY and CDR2 is SYGVKD. The CDR3 sequence is CAISVGGQKQYF. The CDR3 DNA sequence: TGTGCCATCAGTGTCGGGGGGCAGAAGCAGTACTTC.

The rearrangement uses TRBV5-1 and TRBJ2-5, with D uncertain. V was trimmed by 0 bases and J by 1 base, leaving 10 bases between them. The V gene's germline CDR1 is SGHRS and CDR2 YFSETQ. The CDR3 totals 15 residues. The CDR3 is CASSLAPTAQETQYF. CDR3 DNA sequence: TGCGCCAGCAGCTTGGCCCCGACGGCCCAAGAGACCCAGTACTTC.

This rearrangement joins TRBV28 to TRBJ2-7; TRBD1 aligns across 7 bases. With 9 bases clipped from V and 5 bases from J, the junction kept 25 bases outside the gene matches. There are 18 residues in the CDR3. Looked up from germline, CDR1 is MDHEN and CDR2 is SYDVKM. CDR3 sequence (DNA): TGTGCCAGTGGGCAGTTTGACCTGAGGGACAAACAGGGGAACGAGCAGTACTTC. It is translated as CASGQFDLRDKQGNEQYF.

J is TRBJ2-4 and V is TRBV28, with TRBD2 matching 10 bases. The CDR3 is 17 amino acids. Germline V gives CDR1 MDHEN, CDR2 SYDVKM. V lost 3 bases to trimming and J lost 6 bases; unmatched junction nucleotides: 11. This CDR3 reads CASSFPVAGGGRNIQYF. The CDR3 nucleotides read TGTGCCAGCAGTTTCCCCGTAGCGGGAGGCGGGAGAAACATTCAGTACTTC.

The chain couples TRBV27 to TRBJ2-1; D might be TRBD2 (6 bases). This CDR3 contains 17 residues. Germline assignment: CDR1 MNHEY and CDR2 SMNVEV (reference sequence). V lost 0 bases to trimming and J lost 10 bases, with 22 bases between them. The CDR3: CASSLSHPTSPKTEQFF. CDR3 bases: TGTGCCAGCAGTTTATCTCACCCGACTAGTCCCAAAACGGAGCAGTTCTTC.

The V call is TRBV27, the J call TRBJ2-1, with a possible D match to TRBD1 (6 bases). The CDR3 consists of 14 residues. Trimming took off 3 bases at V and 4 bases at J, with 10 bases between the two ends. Germline-derived CDR1 and CDR2 are MNHEY and SMNVEV (reference sequence). CDR3 protein: CASSFRTAYNEQFF. CDR3 coding DNA: TGTGCCAGCAGTTTCAGGACAGCGTACAATGAGCAGTTCTTC.

The chain joins TRBV7-8 to TRBJ2-7; 10 nucleotides line up with TRBD2. From germline, CDR1 is SGHVS and CDR2 FQNEAQ. V shed 3 bases, J shed 2 bases, and the junction held 4 bases outside the gene matches. This CDR3 is built from 15 residues. The CDR3 loop reads CASSFGTSVTYEQYF. The CDR3 DNA follows: TGTGCCAGCAGCTTCGGGACTAGCGTAACCTACGAGCAGTACTTC.

V and J are TRBV7-2 and TRBJ2-7; maybe TRBD1 (6 bases). The germline CDR1 and CDR2 sequences are SGHTA and FQGNSA. Trimming took 2 bases from V and 3 from J, leaving 14 bases between them. The CDR3 is made up of 15 amino acids. The chain's CDR3 is CASSLTGTLDYEQYF. DNA of the CDR3: TGTGCCAGCAGCTTAACCGGGACACTCGACTACGAGCAGTACTTC.

The V and J genes are TRBV6-1 and TRBJ1-2; TRBD1 matches 8 bases. This CDR3 region has 17 residues. Germline CDR1 and CDR2: MNHNS and SASEGT. Unmatched junction bases numbered 16, after V lost 2 bases and J lost 8 bases. The CDR3 DNA follows: TGTGCCAGCAGTGAAAATGCAGGGGGCGCGATACCTTCCGGCTACACCTTC. Protein product: CASSENAGGAIPSGYTF.

The V gene is TRBV5-4, the J gene TRBJ2-6; D remains unclear. Germline loops: CDR1 SGHNT, CDR2 YYREEE (reference sequence). The CDR3 loop spans 15 amino acids. V dropped 0 bases and J dropped 0 bases, with 4 bases sitting between them. CDR3 coding DNA: TGTGCCAGCAGCTTGGAAGACTCTGGGGCCAACGTCCTGACTTTC. Translated: CASSLEDSGANVLTF.

The chain has TRBV18 and TRBJ1-1; 10 bases are shared with TRBD1. This CDR3 has 16 residues. Germline assignment: CDR1 KGHSH and CDR2 LQKENI. J gave up 1 base and V 1 base, and 3 bases lay outside the gene matches. CDR3 sequence (DNA): TGTGCCAGCTCACCACGGGACAGGGGCTCGAACACTGAAGCTTTCTTT. This sequence encodes CASSPRDRGSNTEAFF.